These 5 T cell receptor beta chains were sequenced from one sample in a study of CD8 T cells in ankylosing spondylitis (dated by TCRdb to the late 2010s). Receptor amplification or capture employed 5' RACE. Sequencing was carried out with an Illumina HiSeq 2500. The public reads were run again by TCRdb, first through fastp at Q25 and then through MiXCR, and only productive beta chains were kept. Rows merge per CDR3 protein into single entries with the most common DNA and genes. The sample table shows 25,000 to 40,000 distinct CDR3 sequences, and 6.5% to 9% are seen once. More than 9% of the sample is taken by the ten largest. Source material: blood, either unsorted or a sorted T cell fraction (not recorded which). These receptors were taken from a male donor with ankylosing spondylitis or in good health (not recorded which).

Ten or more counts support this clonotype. CDR3 protein: CSAPGQGRYEQYF. The CDR3 DNA follows: TGCAGTGCCCCGGGACAGGGAAGATACGAGCAGTACTTC. This sequence joins TRBV20-1 and TRBJ2-7; TRBD1 matches 9 bases. J was trimmed by 4 bases and V by 6 bases; bases with no gene match: 7. The CDR3 spans 13 residues. The germline gives CDR1 DFQATT, CDR2 SNEGSKA (reference sequence).

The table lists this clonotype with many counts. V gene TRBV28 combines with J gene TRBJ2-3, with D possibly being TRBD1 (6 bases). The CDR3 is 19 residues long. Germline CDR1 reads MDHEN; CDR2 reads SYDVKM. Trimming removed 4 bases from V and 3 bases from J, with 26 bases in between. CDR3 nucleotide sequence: TGTGCCAGCAGTTCGGCGCCCGGACGGGAAGGGGGTAGGACAGATACGCAGTATTTT. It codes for CASSSAPGREGGRTDTQYF.

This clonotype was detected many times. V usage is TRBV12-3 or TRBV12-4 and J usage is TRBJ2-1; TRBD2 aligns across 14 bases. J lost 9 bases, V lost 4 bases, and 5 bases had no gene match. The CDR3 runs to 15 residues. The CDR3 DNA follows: TGTGCCAGCAGTTCCGGGACTAGCGGGAGAAGTGAGCAGTTCTTC. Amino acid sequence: CASSSGTSGRSEQFF.

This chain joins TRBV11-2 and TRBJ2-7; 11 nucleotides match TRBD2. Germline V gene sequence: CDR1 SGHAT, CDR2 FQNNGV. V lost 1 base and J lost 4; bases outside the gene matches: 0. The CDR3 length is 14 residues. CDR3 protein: CASSLASGRYEQYF. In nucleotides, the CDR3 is TGTGCCAGCAGCTTAGCTAGCGGGAGGTACGAGCAGTACTTC. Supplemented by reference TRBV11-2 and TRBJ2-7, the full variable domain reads EAGVAQSPRYKIIEKRQSVAFWCNPISGHATLYWYQQILGQGPKLLIQFQNNGVVDDSQLPKDRFSAERLKGVDSTLKIQPAKLEDSAVYLCASSLASGRYEQYFGPGTRLTVT.

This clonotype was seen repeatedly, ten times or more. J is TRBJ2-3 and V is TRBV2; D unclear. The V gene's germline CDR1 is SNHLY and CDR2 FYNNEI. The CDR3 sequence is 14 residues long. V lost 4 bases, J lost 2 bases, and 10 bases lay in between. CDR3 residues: CASSGNRATDTQYF. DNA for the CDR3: TGTGCCAGCAGTGGTAACAGAGCCACAGATACGCAGTATTTT.